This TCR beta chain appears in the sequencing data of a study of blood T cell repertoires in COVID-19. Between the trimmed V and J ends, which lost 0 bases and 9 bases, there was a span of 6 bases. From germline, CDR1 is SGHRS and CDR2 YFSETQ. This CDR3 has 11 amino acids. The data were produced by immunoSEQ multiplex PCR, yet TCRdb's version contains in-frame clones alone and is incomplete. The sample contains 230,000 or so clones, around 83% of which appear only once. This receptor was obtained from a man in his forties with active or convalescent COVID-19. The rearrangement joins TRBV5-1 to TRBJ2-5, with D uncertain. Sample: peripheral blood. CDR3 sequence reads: CASSLESAQYF. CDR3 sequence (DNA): TGCGCCAGCAGCTTGGAGTCGGCCCAGTACTTC.